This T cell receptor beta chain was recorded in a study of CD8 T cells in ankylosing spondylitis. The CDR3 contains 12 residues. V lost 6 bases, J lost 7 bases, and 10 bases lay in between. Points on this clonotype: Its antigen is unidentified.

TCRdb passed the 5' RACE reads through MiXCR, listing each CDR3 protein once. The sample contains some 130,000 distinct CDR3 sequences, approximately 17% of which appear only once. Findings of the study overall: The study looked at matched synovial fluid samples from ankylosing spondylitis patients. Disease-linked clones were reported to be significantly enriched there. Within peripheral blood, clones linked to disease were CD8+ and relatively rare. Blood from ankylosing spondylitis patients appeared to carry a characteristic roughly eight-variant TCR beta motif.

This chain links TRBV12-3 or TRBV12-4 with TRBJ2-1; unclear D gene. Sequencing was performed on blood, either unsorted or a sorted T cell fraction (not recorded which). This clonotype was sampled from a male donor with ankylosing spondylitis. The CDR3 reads CASRPTVNEQFF. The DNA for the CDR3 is TGTGCCAGCAGACCCACAGTTAATGAGCAGTTCTTC.